The T cell receptor beta chain described here comes from a study of blood T cell repertoires in COVID-19. This CDR3 comprises 12 residues. Trimming left V 7 bases short and J 3 bases short, with 9 bases between. Germline CDR1 reads KGHDR; CDR2 reads SFDVKD. The participants were between about 18 and 90 years old and came from fewer than 25 US areas. Membership in each cohort depended on participant-reported clinical history. Measured with immunoSEQ multiplex PCR; TCRdb has only the in-frame clones, and not every one. Here the sample spans some 420,000 clones, over 75% being singletons. This clonotype was sampled from a man under 40 who had recovered from COVID-19. Material for sequencing was PBMCs or T cells enriched from blood (not recorded which). The chain recombines TRBV24-1 with TRBJ2-7, with TRBD1 as a possible D gene (5 bases). CDR3: CATSDDSYEQYF. CDR3 bases: TGTGCCACCAGCGATGACAGCTACGAGCAGTACTTC.